This entry lists 32 T cell receptor beta chains sequenced from one sample in a study of T cell responses to AZD1222 COVID-19 vaccine. Assay used: immunoSEQ multiplex PCR; TCRdb lists only in-frame clones, some missing. The sample holds under 150,000 clones; approximately 94% are singletons and the top ten take approximately 5%. Material: peripheral blood, obtained on day 0 of AZD1222 vaccination. The receptors derive from an adult in good health.

The rearrangement links TRBV4-3 to TRBJ1-2; maybe TRBD1 (5 bases). This CDR3 region has 15 residues. The V and J ends lost 4 bases and 0 bases respectively, with 12 bases between them. Germline lookup yields CDR1 LGHNA and CDR2 YSLEER. The CDR3 here is CASSPQQTANYGYTF. The CDR3 coding sequence is TGCGCCAGCAGCCCTCAACAGACAGCTAACTATGGCTACACCTTC.

The chain couples TRBV2 to TRBJ2-7; D is unresolved. Per the germline V gene, CDR1 is SNHLY and CDR2 is FYNNEI. Trimming left V 2 bases short and J 2 bases short, with 7 bases between. This CDR3 comprises 13 residues. Here the CDR3 DNA reads TGTGCCAGCAGTGAATGGCGAGCCTACGAGCAGTACTTC. This codes for CASSEWRAYEQYF. The full variable domain, with the rest looked up from reference TRBV2 and TRBJ2-7, is EPEVTQTPSHQVTQMGQEVILRCVPISNHLYFYWYRQILGQKVEFLVSFYNNEISEKSEIFDDQFSVERPDGSNFTLKIRSTKLEDSAMYFCASSEWRAYEQYFGPGTRLTVT.

For this clone: A junction boundary mismatches the germline segment, possibly from a read error. The genes are TRBV7-7 and TRBJ2-1; TRBD2 agrees at 10 bases. Germline lookup yields CDR1 SSHAT and CDR2 FNYEAQ (reference sequence). The CDR3 runs to 19 residues. CDR3 amino acids: CASSLAEAGGPSSYNEQFF. CDR3 nucleotides: TGTGCTAGCAGCTTAGCGGAAGCGGGGGGGCCGAGCTCCTACAATGAGCAGTTCTTC.

The rearrangement uses TRBV3-1 (or the pseudogene TRBV3-2) and TRBJ2-5; D not resolved. CDR1 LGHDT and CDR2 YNNKEL come from the germline V gene (reference sequence). Trimming removed 1 base at V and 5 bases at J, with 5 bases between. The CDR3 loop spans 12 amino acids. CDR3 nucleotides: TGTGCCAGCAGCCAAGCCTGGGAGACCCAGTACTTC. Amino acid sequence: CASSQAWETQYF.

The rearrangement links TRBV7-2 to TRBJ1-2; weak D call: TRBD1 (5 bases). The V end was cut by 6 bases, the J end by 8 bases, with 22 bases between. The CDR3 covers 15 residues. The germline V gene encodes CDR1 SGHTA and CDR2 FQGNSA. The CDR3 sequence is CASSRDSPLVSGYTF. DNA of the CDR3: TGTGCCAGCAGTCGGGACTCCCCACTAGTGAGCGGCTACACCTTC. The whole variable domain, remainder taken from reference TRBV7-2 and TRBJ1-2, is GAGVSQSPSNKVTEKGKDVELRCDPISGHTALYWYRQSLGQGLEFLIYFQGNSAPDKSGLPSDRFSAERTGGSVSTLTIQRTQQEDSAVYLCASSRDSPLVSGYTFGSGTRLTVV.

DNA of the CDR3: TGTGCCAGCACACCTTGGGTAGCGGGAGGGAATGAGCAGTTCTTC. It codes for CASTPWVAGGNEQFF. The chain joins TRBV6-5 to TRBJ2-1; 11 bases map to TRBD2. CDR1 is MNHEY and CDR2 is SVGAGI in the germline V gene. With V trimmed by 7 bases and J by 7 bases, 9 bases remained unmatched. CDR3 length: 15 amino acids.

The V call is TRBV30, the J call TRBJ2-7; TRBD2 matches 13 bases. This CDR3 region has 18 residues. With V trimmed by 6 bases and J by 0 bases, 14 bases remained unmatched. CDR1 GTSNPN and CDR2 SVGIG come from the germline V gene (reference sequence). CDR3 amino acids: CACPIGTSGNRTSYEQYF. The CDR3 nucleotides read TGTGCCTGCCCTATCGGGACTAGCGGGAACCGTACCTCCTACGAGCAGTACTTC.

This clone appeared once. V usage is TRBV4-2 and J usage is TRBJ1-2; D might be TRBD1 (6 bases). This CDR3 has 16 amino acids. Looked up from germline, CDR1 is LGHNA and CDR2 is YNFKEQ. Trimming took off 1 base at V and 4 bases at J, with 16 bases between the two ends. The CDR3 region has the DNA TGTGCCAGCAGCCAAGGTGAGACAGGTTCTGGCTATGGCTACACCTTC. This codes for CASSQGETGSGYGYTF.

The chain links TRBV6-5 to TRBJ1-5; D is unclear. Germline V gene data show CDR1 as MNHEY and CDR2 as SVGAGI. V lost 4 bases to trimming and J lost 0 bases, with 10 bases between them. The CDR3 is 15 residues long. The CDR3 DNA reads as TGTGCCAGCAGTTTGGGAGGACTTAGCAATCAGCCCCAGCATTTT. This sequence encodes CASSLGGLSNQPQHF.

This chain links TRBV5-6 with TRBJ1-1; possibly TRBD1 for D (6 bases). V dropped 0 bases and J dropped 11 bases, with 17 bases sitting between them. The CDR3 extends over 14 amino acids. The germline CDR1 and CDR2 sequences are SGHDT and YYEEEE. The CDR3 DNA sequence: TGTGCCAGCAGCTTGGAGGGCCAACAGGGAGGTGCTTTCTTT. Protein product: CASSLEGQQGGAFF. The full variable domain, with the rest looked up from reference TRBV5-6 and TRBJ1-1, is DAGVTQSPTHLIKTRGQQVTLRCSPKSGHDTVSWYQQALGQGPQFIFQYYEEEERQRGNFPDRFSGHQFPNYSSELNVNALLLGDSALYLCASSLEGQQGGAFFGQGTRLTVV.

This clone was counted a single time. The V call is TRBV5-1, the J call TRBJ2-3, with TRBD1 as a possible D gene (6 bases). The CDR3 length is 16 residues. V dropped 4 bases and J dropped 0 bases, with 15 bases sitting between them. Germline values: CDR1 SGHRS, CDR2 YFSETQ. CDR3 in amino acids: CASSPFRDTSTDTQYF. The CDR3 DNA is TGCGCCAGCAGCCCGTTTAGGGACACTAGCACAGATACGCAGTATTTT.

V gene TRBV29-1 combines with J gene TRBJ2-7; 7 nucleotides line up with TRBD2. This CDR3 spans 14 amino acids. V shed 3 bases and J 7 bases; nucleotides not matched to a gene: 12. The V gene's germline CDR1 is SQVTM and CDR2 ANQGSEA. The CDR3: CSVDKAGVLGEQYF. The CDR3 DNA reads TGCAGCGTTGATAAGGCGGGAGTCTTGGGGGAGCAGTACTTC.

This clone was observed a few times. The chain carries TRBV19 and TRBJ2-1, with 9 nucleotides matching TRBD1. The CDR3 contains 14 residues. Per the germline V gene, CDR1 is LNHDA and CDR2 is SQIVND (reference sequence). V shed 2 bases and J 6 bases; nucleotides not matched to a gene: 2. In DNA, the CDR3 is TGTGCCAGTAGTATAACGGGACAGGGCAATGAGCAGTTCTTC. It is translated as CASSITGQGNEQFF.

The chain employs TRBV5-8 and TRBJ1-5; maybe TRBD1 (5 bases). V dropped 2 bases and J dropped 3 bases, with 12 bases sitting between them. Germline loops: CDR1 SGHTS, CDR2 YDEGEE. The CDR3 consists of 15 residues. Here the CDR3 reads CASSLLGQSNQPQHF. CDR3 bases: TGTGCCAGCAGCTTATTGGGGCAGTCCAATCAGCCCCAGCATTTT. Drawing the rest from reference TRBV5-8 and TRBJ1-5, the complete variable domain is EAGVTQSPTHLIKTRGQQATLRCSPISGHTSVYWYQQALGLGLQFLLWYDEGEERNRGNFPPRFSGRQFPNYSSELNVNALELEDSALYLCASSLLGQSNQPQHFGDGTRLSIL.

The chain combines TRBV6-5 with TRBJ2-7; 9 bases map to TRBD2. The CDR3 runs 15 residues. V lost 5 bases, J lost 0 bases, and 5 bases stayed unmatched. Germline-derived CDR1 and CDR2 are MNHEY and SVGAGI. As DNA, the CDR3 is TGTGCCAGCAGTAGAAGCGGGGGGACCTCCTACGAGCAGTACTTC. Translating gives CASSRSGGTSYEQYF.

The chain is built from TRBV3-1 (or the pseudogene TRBV3-2) and TRBJ1-6; D perhaps matches TRBD1 (5 bases). The CDR3 is made up of 14 amino acids. With 0 bases removed from V and 10 bases from J, the gap between germline ends came to 10 bases. Germline lookup yields CDR1 LGHDT and CDR2 YNNKEL (reference sequence). The CDR3 is CASSQDGGGSPLHF. The CDR3 DNA reads as TGTGCCAGCAGCCAAGACGGGGGAGGATCACCCCTCCACTTT.

This clone is a singleton in its sample. This chain joins TRBV6-2 or TRBV6-3 and TRBJ1-1, with no clear D. Germline CDR1 reads MNHEY; CDR2 reads SVGEGT. Deletions cut 4 bases from V and 5 bases from J, with 5 bases between. The CDR3 totals 11 residues. The chain's CDR3 is CASSWGTEAFF. The CDR3, as DNA: TGTGCCAGCAGTTGGGGAACTGAAGCTTTCTTT.

The CDR3: CSAGGDRKFF. The CDR3 DNA reads as TGCAGCGCCGGAGGGGACAGAAAGTTCTTC. V is TRBV29-1 and J is TRBJ2-1; the D gene is possibly TRBD1 (7 bases). Trimming stripped 7 bases from V and 14 bases from J, with 15 bases between. Germline lookup yields CDR1 SQVTM and CDR2 ANQGSEA. The CDR3 length is 10 residues.

V and J are TRBV12-5 and TRBJ2-3, with D perhaps TRBD2 (5 bases). V shed 1 base and J shed 6 bases, with 14 bases lying between them. The CDR3 contains 15 residues. Germline lookup yields CDR1 LGHNT and CDR2 FRNRAP. This CDR3 is CASGLGGSGLDTQYF. The CDR3 DNA reads as TGTGCTAGTGGTTTGGGCGGGTCGGGGTTGGATACGCAGTATTTT.

The V and J genes are TRBV11-2 and TRBJ2-5, with 8 bases matching TRBD2. CDR1 SGHAT and CDR2 FQNNGV come from the germline V gene. V was clipped by 5 bases and J by 3 bases; unmatched bases: 8. This CDR3 region has 15 residues. The CDR3 DNA follows: TGTGCCAGCAGCCGGGGGGGACTAGAGGAAGAGACCCAGTACTTC. This codes for CASSRGGLEEETQYF.

This clone was seen a single time. The gene calls are TRBV24-1 and TRBJ2-7, with D hard to call. V lost 8 bases, J lost 5 bases, and 12 bases lay in between. CDR1 is KGHDR, CDR2 SFDVKD, per germline. This CDR3 contains 12 residues. The CDR3 loop is CATIGLGNEQYF. The CDR3 coding sequence is TGTGCCACCATTGGGCTGGGGAACGAGCAGTACTTC.

V gene TRBV7-2 combines with J gene TRBJ1-1; D is possibly TRBD1 (6 bases). The CDR3 covers 14 residues. The germline V and J ends were trimmed by 4 bases and 5 bases, with 14 bases remaining between them. Germline-derived CDR1 and CDR2 are SGHTA and FQGNSA. DNA of the CDR3: TGTGCCAGCAGCTCCCTAGGACAGTCGACTGAAGCTTTCTTT. Its translation is CASSSLGQSTEAFF.

V usage is TRBV2 and J usage is TRBJ1-1; D is perhaps TRBD1 (5 bases). The CDR3 has 15 residues. Germline V lookup: CDR1 SNHLY, CDR2 FYNNEI. The V end lost 6 bases, the J end lost 1 base, and 15 bases lay between the germline ends. CDR3 sequence reads: CASRSSLRGNTEAFF. The CDR3 coding sequence is TGTGCCAGCAGATCCTCCTTGAGGGGGAACACTGAAGCTTTCTTT.

This clone has just one count. One end of the junction fails to match germline, which may point to a read error. CDR3 nucleotides: TGTGCCAGCAGTGTAGCCGGTTCGAGATTC. This encodes CASSVAGSRF. V is TRBV2 and J is TRBJ1-2; D is unresolved. Germline V lookup: CDR1 SNHLY, CDR2 FYNNEI. CDR3 size: 10 residues.

CDR3 DNA sequence: TGCAGTGCTAGTAATCGGGGGGACTACAATGAGCAGTTCTTC. Amino acid sequence: CSASNRGDYNEQFF. V is TRBV20-1 and J is TRBJ2-1, with 7 nucleotides matching TRBD2. This CDR3 is built from 14 residues. The germline V gene has CDR1 DFQATT and CDR2 SNEGSKA (reference sequence). Trimming removed 3 bases from V and 3 bases from J; junction bases left unmatched: 5.

The J gene is TRBJ2-2, the V gene TRBV24-1, with D perhaps assigned TRBD1 or TRBD2 (5 bases each). The germline gives CDR1 KGHDR, CDR2 SFDVKD. The CDR3 is made up of 16 amino acids. V shed 2 bases and J shed 2 bases, with 11 bases lying between them. The CDR3 DNA is TGTGCCACCAGTGATTCCGGGACGCATAACACCGGGGAGCTGTTTTTT. Translation gives CATSDSGTHNTGELFF.

This clone has only a few counts. The rearrangement joins TRBV7-6 to TRBJ2-1, with 8 bases that match TRBD2. J was trimmed by 7 bases and V by 5 bases; bases with no gene match: 10. Germline V gene lookup returns CDR1 SGHVS and CDR2 FNYEAQ. The CDR3 covers 15 residues. The CDR3 region has the DNA TGTGCCAGCAGCCGTCTAGCGGGTCCCGGGAATGAGCAGTTCTTC. Amino acid sequence: CASSRLAGPGNEQFF.

The genes are TRBV20-1 and TRBJ1-2; D uncertain. Germline-derived CDR1 and CDR2 are DFQATT and SNEGSKA (reference sequence). The CDR3 contains 11 residues. This CDR3 is CTPWSADGYTF. In DNA, the CDR3 is TGCACACCATGGTCCGCGGATGGCTACACCTTC.

The genes are TRBV29-1 and TRBJ2-7; D gene uncertain. CDR1 is SQVTM, CDR2 ANQGSEA, per germline. The length of the CDR3 is 11 residues. Trimming removed 2 bases at V and 3 bases at J, with 5 bases between. The CDR3 DNA follows: TGCAGCGTTGAACTTGACTACGAGCAGTACTTC. Amino acids: CSVELDYEQYF.

V and J are TRBV29-1 and TRBJ2-1; 9 nucleotides align to TRBD1. The CDR3 is made up of 15 amino acids. Germline V gene lookup returns CDR1 SQVTM and CDR2 ANQGSEA. V was clipped by 2 bases and J by 7 bases; unmatched bases: 9. CDR3 DNA: TGCAGCGTTGAACAGGTACAGGGGGCTAGGAATGAGCAGTTCTTC. It codes for CSVEQVQGARNEQFF.

This clone has a single count. The chain uses TRBV7-9 and TRBJ2-1; 15 bases fit TRBD2. V gave up 5 bases and J gave up 2 bases; unmatched junction bases: 10. The germline CDR1 and CDR2 sequences are SEHNR and FQNEAQ (reference sequence). The CDR3 loop spans 19 amino acids. Here the CDR3 DNA reads TGTGCCAGCAGCCCCGGGACTAGCGGGAGGAGGAGGGCCTACAATGAGCAGTTCTTC. This gives the protein CASSPGTSGRRRAYNEQFF.

The V call is TRBV4-2, the J call TRBJ1-2; D unclear. Trimming stripped 0 bases from V and 5 bases from J, with 10 bases between. The CDR3 loop spans 14 amino acids. The germline CDR1 and CDR2 sequences are LGHNA and YNFKEQ. The CDR3 DNA is TGTGCCAGCAGCCAAGAGACCTCCATTTATGGCTACACCTTC. The encoded protein is CASSQETSIYGYTF.